This TCR beta chain emerged from a study of blood T cell repertoires in COVID-19. Some clones are missing from TCRdb's copy, which holds only in-frame ones; the method was immunoSEQ multiplex PCR. The sample has about 120,000 clones, 87% seen once. The CDR3 totals 12 residues. V gave up 8 bases and J gave up 4 bases, with 11 bases separating them. This receptor was taken from an older woman with acute or convalescent COVID-19. Specimen: peripheral blood. This chain connects TRBV12-3 or TRBV12-4 to TRBJ1-2; weak D call: TRBD1 (5 bases). The CDR3 sequence is CASGTGTYGYTF. CDR3 nucleotide sequence: TGTGCCAGCGGAACAGGTACCTATGGCTACACCTTC.